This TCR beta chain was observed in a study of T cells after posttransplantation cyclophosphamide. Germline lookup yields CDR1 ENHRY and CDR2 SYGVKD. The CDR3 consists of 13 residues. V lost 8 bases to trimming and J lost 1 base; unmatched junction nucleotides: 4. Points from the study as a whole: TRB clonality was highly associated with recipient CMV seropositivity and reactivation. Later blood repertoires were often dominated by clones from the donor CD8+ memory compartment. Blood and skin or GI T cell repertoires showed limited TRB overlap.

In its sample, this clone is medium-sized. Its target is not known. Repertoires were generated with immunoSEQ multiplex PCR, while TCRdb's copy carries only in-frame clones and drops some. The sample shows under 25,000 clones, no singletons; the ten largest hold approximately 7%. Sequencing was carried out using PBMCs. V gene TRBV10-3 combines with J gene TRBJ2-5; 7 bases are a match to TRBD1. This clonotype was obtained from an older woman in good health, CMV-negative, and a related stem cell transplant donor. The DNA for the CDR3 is TGTGCCATCGCCGGGGACAGCCAAGAGACCCAGTACTTC. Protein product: CAIAGDSQETQYF.